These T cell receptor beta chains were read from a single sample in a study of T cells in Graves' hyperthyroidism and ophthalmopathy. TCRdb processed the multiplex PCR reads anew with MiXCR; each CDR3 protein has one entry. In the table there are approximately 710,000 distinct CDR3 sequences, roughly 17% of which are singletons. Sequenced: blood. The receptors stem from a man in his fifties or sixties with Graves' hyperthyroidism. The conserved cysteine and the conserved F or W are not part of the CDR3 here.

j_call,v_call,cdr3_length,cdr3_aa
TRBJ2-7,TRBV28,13,ASSLSLQKQREQY
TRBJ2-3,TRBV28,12,ASSLETSTDTQY
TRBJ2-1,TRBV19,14,ASTTTSGSYYNEQF
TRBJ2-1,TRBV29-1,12,SVGGQGARGEQF
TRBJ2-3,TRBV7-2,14,ASSLGLAGSTDTQY
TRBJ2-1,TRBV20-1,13,SAPLIRGVYNEQF
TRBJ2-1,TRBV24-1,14,ATSITSGRAVNEQF
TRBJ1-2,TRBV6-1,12,ASKSVKVRSGYT
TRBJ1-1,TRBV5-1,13,ASSLEWGANTEAF
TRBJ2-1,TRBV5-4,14,ASSPTSGSVYNEQF
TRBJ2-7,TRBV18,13,ASSPPGTGLIEQY
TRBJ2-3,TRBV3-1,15,ASSQGSVAWATDTQY
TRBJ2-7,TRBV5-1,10,ASRDPTYEQY
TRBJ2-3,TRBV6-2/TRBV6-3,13,ASSHIAPGADTQY
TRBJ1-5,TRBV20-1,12,SARDGGGPWPQH
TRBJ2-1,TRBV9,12,ASSSASGYNEQF
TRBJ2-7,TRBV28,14,ASSLSVGRYSYEQY
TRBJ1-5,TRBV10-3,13,AISSQGASNQPQH
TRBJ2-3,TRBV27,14,ASSLSGTSGRDTQY
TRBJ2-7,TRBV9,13,ASSVGDAGSEEQY
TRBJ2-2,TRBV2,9,ASLGTGELF
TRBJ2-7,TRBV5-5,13,ASSSPFGGPYEQY
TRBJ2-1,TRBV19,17,ASSIANIYGTSGRNEQF
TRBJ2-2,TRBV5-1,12,ASSLATSTGELF
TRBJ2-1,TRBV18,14,ASSRLAGVGYNEQF
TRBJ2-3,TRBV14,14,ASSILQGPSTDTQY
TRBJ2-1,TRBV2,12,ASVSGHGYNEQF
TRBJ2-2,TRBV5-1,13,ASSFGQRNTGELF
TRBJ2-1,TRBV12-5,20,ASGLDRGRYPSTSGHYNEQF
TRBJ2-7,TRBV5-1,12,ASSFTGVRIEQY
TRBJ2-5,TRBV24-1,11,ATSSGVQETQY
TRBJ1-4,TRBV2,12,ASSQTGVNEKLF